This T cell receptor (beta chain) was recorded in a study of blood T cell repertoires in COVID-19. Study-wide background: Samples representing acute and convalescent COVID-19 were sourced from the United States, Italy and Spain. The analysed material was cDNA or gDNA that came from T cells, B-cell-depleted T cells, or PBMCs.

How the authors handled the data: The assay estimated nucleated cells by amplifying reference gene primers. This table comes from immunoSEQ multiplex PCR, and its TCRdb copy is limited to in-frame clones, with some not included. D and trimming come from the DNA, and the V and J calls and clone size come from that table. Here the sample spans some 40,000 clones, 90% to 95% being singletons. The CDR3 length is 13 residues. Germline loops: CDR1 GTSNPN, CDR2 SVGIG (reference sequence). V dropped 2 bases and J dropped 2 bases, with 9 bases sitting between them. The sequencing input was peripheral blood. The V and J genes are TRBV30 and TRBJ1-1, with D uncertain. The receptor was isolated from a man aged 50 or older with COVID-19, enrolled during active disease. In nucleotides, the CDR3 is TGTGCCTGGAGTTACAGAGCTAACACTGAAGCTTTCTTT. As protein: CAWSYRANTEAFF.